A single sample gave rise to the 29 T cell receptor beta chains below, sequenced in a study of low-dose radiotherapy and immunotherapy resistance in tumors. Time point specified: before trial treatment. cDNA synthesis used a TRAV/TRBV-specific primer set for both chains. Over roughly 20 PCR cycles, TCRs were amplified from a constant-region primer and V-primer adapter. TCRdb re-analysed the reads in MiXCR, keeping a single row per CDR3 protein. The sample contains 60,000 or so distinct CDR3 sequences, roughly 29% of which appear only once. The sequencing used PBMCs, collected before treatment. The receptors stem from a male donor with rectosigmoid adenocarcinoma.

There are many counts of this clonotype. This sequence joins TRBV2 and TRBJ2-2, with 10 bases identical to TRBD2. The germline V gene encodes CDR1 SNHLY and CDR2 FYNNEI. There are 15 residues in the CDR3. V shed 6 bases, J shed 3 bases, and the junction held 4 bases outside the gene matches. The CDR3 region is CASSLAGVDTGELFF. The CDR3 DNA reads TGTGCCAGCAGCCTAGCGGGAGTGGACACCGGGGAGCTGTTTTTT.

This clonotype was observed many times. This rearrangement joins TRBV20-1 to TRBJ1-1; maybe TRBD1 (6 bases). This CDR3 has 11 amino acids. Germline V CDR1 and CDR2: DFQATT, SNEGSKA (reference sequence). DNA for the CDR3: TGCAGCCAGGGGTGGGATACTGAAGCTTTCTTT. It specifies CSQGWDTEAFF.

This clonotype was recorded many times. The chain is built from TRBV20-1 and TRBJ1-2; possible D gene TRBD1, 5 bases. This CDR3 contains 14 residues. The germline gives CDR1 DFQATT, CDR2 SNEGSKA (reference sequence). Trimming pared 3 bases from V and 8 bases from J, leaving 19 bases between. This CDR3 reads CSARQGPSTGGYTF. The CDR3 nucleotides read TGCAGTGCTAGGCAGGGCCCATCTACGGGAGGCTACACCTTC.

This clonotype showed up many times. The gene calls are TRBV11-1 and TRBJ1-1; no clear D. Trimming removed 8 bases from V and 4 bases from J, with 14 bases in between. CDR1 and CDR2 from the germline V gene are SGHAT and FQDESV (reference sequence). CDR3 length: 13 amino acids. CDR3 DNA: TGTGCCAGCGCCCAGCCCGCGGGCACTGAAGCTTTCTTT. Protein sequence: CASAQPAGTEAFF.

With respect to this clonotype: A far larger clone is one base from this, pointing to a likely read error. The rearrangement links TRBV11-2 to TRBJ2-5, with D hard to call. Trimming stripped 0 bases from V and 10 bases from J, with 12 bases between. The CDR3 totals 13 residues. Germline CDR1 is SGHAT and CDR2 is FQNNGV. For the CDR3, the DNA is TGTGCCAGCAGCTTAGACAGGCCCTACGACCAGTACTTC. Its protein is CASSLDRPYDQYF.

This clonotype was counted only a few times. The chain links TRBV9 to TRBJ1-1; D remains ambiguous. Trimming took off 0 bases at V and 2 bases at J, with 8 bases between the two ends. The germline V gene has CDR1 SGDLS and CDR2 YYNGEE. The CDR3 contains 14 residues. The CDR3 reads CASSVGRYNTEAFF. DNA of the CDR3: TGTGCCAGCAGCGTAGGACGGTACAACACTGAAGCTTTCTTT.

Of note for this clonotype: A far more abundant clone sits one base away, making this likely a read error. The chain links TRBV28 to TRBJ2-1, with D perhaps TRBD2 (6 bases). This CDR3 contains 15 residues. Germline V gene sequence: CDR1 MDHEN, CDR2 SYDVKM. V lost 6 bases and J lost 10, with 22 bases in between. CDR3 bases: TGTGCCAGCAGCTCCCGTGGAGCGGGTGCCTACGAGCAGTTCTTC. Translating gives CASSSRGAGAYEQFF.

This clonotype showed up many times. The V gene is TRBV5-1, the J gene TRBJ2-5, with D possibly being TRBD2 (5 bases). The CDR3 totals 15 residues. Trimming took off 0 bases at V and 2 bases at J, with 11 bases between the two ends. Germline loops: CDR1 SGHRS, CDR2 YFSETQ. Here the CDR3 reads CASSLAVGRQETQYF. In DNA, the CDR3 is TGCGCCAGCAGCTTGGCCGTAGGGAGACAAGAGACCCAGTACTTC.

The chain joins TRBV7-9 to TRBJ2-1; the match to TRBD1 covers 10 bases. Germline V gene sequence: CDR1 SEHNR, CDR2 FQNEAQ (reference sequence). The CDR3 contains 14 residues. V lost 6 bases and J lost 6; bases outside the gene matches: 5. The CDR3 reads CASSQDRGFNEQFF. CDR3 coding DNA: TGTGCCAGCAGTCAGGACAGGGGGTTCAATGAGCAGTTCTTC. The complete variable domain, with remaining parts taken from reference TRBV7-9 and TRBJ2-1, reads DTGVSQNPRHKITKRGQNVTFRCDPISEHNRLYWYRQTLGQGPEFLTYFQNEAQLEKSRLLSDRFSAERPKGSFSTLEIQRTEQGDSAMYLCASSQDRGFNEQFFGPGTRLTVL.

The gene calls are TRBV6-5 and TRBJ2-7; D gene uncertain. The CDR3 totals 13 residues. Looked up from germline, CDR1 is MNHEY and CDR2 is SVGAGI. The germline V and J ends were trimmed by 3 bases and 7 bases, with 13 bases remaining between them. The CDR3 is CASSYSHYSEQYF. The CDR3, as DNA: TGTGCCAGCAGTTATTCCCACTACTCTGAGCAGTACTTC.

This clonotype came up many times. The chain employs TRBV15 and TRBJ2-2; 8 bases map to TRBD1. The V gene end was trimmed by 3 bases and the J gene end by 4 bases; junction bases not matched to a gene: 4. The CDR3 is 15 amino acids. CDR1 is LNHNV and CDR2 is YYDKDF in the germline V gene (reference sequence). The CDR3 DNA reads TGTGCCACCAGCAGGGACAGGGAGGCCACCGGGGAGCTGTTTTTT. Amino acids: CATSRDREATGELFF.

This clonotype rates as medium-sized. V is TRBV28 and J is TRBJ2-3; TRBD2 is a possible D gene (6 bases). The V end was cut by 7 bases, the J end by 2 bases, with 16 bases between. Germline V gene data show CDR1 as MDHEN and CDR2 as SYDVKM. This CDR3 is built from 15 residues. CDR3 in amino acids: CASTPVAGPTDTQYF. The CDR3, as DNA: TGTGCCAGCACCCCTGTGGCGGGGCCCACAGATACGCAGTATTTT.

This clonotype was counted a few times. A far larger clone is just one base off, so this is likely a read error. The chain carries TRBV20-1 and TRBJ2-1; 10 bases fit TRBD2. The germline V gene has CDR1 DFQATT and CDR2 SNEGSKA (reference sequence). J gave up 10 bases and V 2 bases, and 11 bases lay outside the gene matches. The CDR3 consists of 15 residues. This chain's CDR3 is CSARRLAGDSYEQFF. In DNA form, the CDR3 reads TGCAGTGCTAGAAGACTAGCGGGCGACTCCTACGAGCAGTTCTTC.

The chain's CDR3 is CASSIRTELDLLVRANVLTF. The CDR3 DNA reads as TGTGCCAGCAGCATCCGGACAGAGCTTGACCTTCTGGTTCGGGCCAACGTCCTGACTTTC. The chain links TRBV7-9 to TRBJ2-6; a weak D match, TRBD1 (6 bases). The CDR3 contains 20 residues. With 5 bases removed from V and 5 bases from J, the gap between germline ends came to 28 bases. Germline assignment: CDR1 SEHNR and CDR2 FQNEAQ (reference sequence).

In this sample, this clonotype turned up a few times. The V gene is TRBV7-7, the J gene TRBJ2-2; TRBD1 matches 9 bases. The CDR3 spans 16 residues. Germline trimming cut 1 base from V and 4 bases from J; bases unmatched to any gene: 4. The V gene's germline CDR1 is SSHAT and CDR2 FNYEAQ (reference sequence). The chain's CDR3 is CASSLGDREATGELFF. The CDR3 nucleotides are TGTGCCAGCAGCTTAGGGGACAGGGAGGCCACCGGGGAGCTGTTTTTT.

Remarks on this clonotype: Given a far larger clone just one base away, this is likely a sequencing read error. CDR3 in amino acids: CGSSRLAGGAKNIQYF. DNA for the CDR3: TGTGGCAGCAGCCGACTAGCGGGAGGAGCCAAAAACATTCAGTACTTC. The chain is built from TRBV6-6 and TRBJ2-4; 13 bases line up with TRBD2. The CDR3 is 16 residues long. The germline V gene has CDR1 MNHNY and CDR2 SVGAGI (reference sequence).

The rearrangement uses TRBV28 and TRBJ2-6; 11 positions match TRBD1. Trimming cost V 7 bases and J 12 bases; bases outside gene matches: 14. The CDR3 has 16 amino acids. Germline CDR1 MDHEN, CDR2 SYDVKM. The CDR3 sequence is CASTIGTGTGGLVLTF. CDR3 nucleotides: TGTGCCAGCACAATTGGGACCGGGACAGGGGGGCTCGTCCTGACTTTC. The whole variable domain, filled in from reference TRBV28 and TRBJ2-6, reads DVKVTQSSRYLVKRTGEKVFLECVQDMDHENMFWYRQDPGLGLRLIYFSYDVKMKEKGDIPEGYSVSREKKERFSLILESASTNQTSMYLCASTIGTGTGGLVLTFGAGSRLTVL.

This clonotype was detected ten times or more. V gene TRBV3-1 combines with J gene TRBJ1-2; 9 bases align to TRBD1. Germline V gives CDR1 LGHDT, CDR2 YNNKEL (reference sequence). The CDR3 has 16 residues. The junction had 6 bases not matched to a gene; V was cut back by 2 bases and J by 2 bases. The CDR3 DNA reads TGTGCCAGCAGCCAATCAGGCGGACAGGGGAACTATGGCTACACCTTC. It encodes CASSQSGGQGNYGYTF. The complete variable domain, with remaining parts taken from reference TRBV3-1 and TRBJ1-2, reads DTAVSQTPKYLVTQMGNDKSIKCEQNLGHDTMYWYKQDSKKFLKIMFSYNNKELIINETVPNRFSPKSPDKAHLNLHINSLELGDSAVYFCASSQSGGQGNYGYTFGSGTRLTVV.

This clonotype has a count of ten or more. This CDR3 is CASSHGQAGNEQFF. As DNA, the CDR3 is TGCGCCAGCAGCCACGGACAGGCGGGCAATGAGCAGTTCTTC. The chain is built from TRBV4-3 and TRBJ2-1; 7 bases match TRBD1. V dropped 3 bases and J dropped 6; count of bases not matched to a gene: 5. The CDR3 extends over 14 amino acids. The germline gives CDR1 LGHNA, CDR2 YSLEER.

This clonotype was counted at least ten times. The chain uses TRBV6-5 and TRBJ2-2, with unresolved D. Germline V gene lookup returns CDR1 MNHEY and CDR2 SVGAGI. The V end was cut by 0 bases, the J end by 0 bases, with 11 bases between. This CDR3 contains 17 residues. The CDR3 here is CASSYSSSRPNTGELFF. The CDR3, as DNA: TGTGCCAGCAGTTACTCATCATCGCGGCCGAACACCGGGGAGCTGTTTTTT.

With respect to this clonotype: A far bigger clonotype differs at one base, so this is likely a read error. CDR3 residues: CASSRRGLLNTGELFF. DNA of the CDR3: TGTGCCAGCAGTCGAAGGGGGCTCCTGAACACCGGGGAGCTGTTTTTT. The V and J genes are TRBV27 and TRBJ2-2; 7 bases agree with TRBD1. The CDR3 contains 16 residues. Trimming at V came to 5 bases and at J to 1 base, leaving 7 bases not matched to a gene. CDR1 MNHEY and CDR2 SMNVEV come from the germline V gene (reference sequence).

With respect to this clonotype: A far bigger clonotype differs at one base, so this is likely a read error. The V and J genes are TRBV13 and TRBJ2-7; TRBD2 might be the D (5 bases). Germline values: CDR1 PRHDT, CDR2 FYEKMQ (reference sequence). The V end lost 6 bases, the J end lost 2 bases, and 17 bases lay between the germline ends. This CDR3 comprises 15 residues. CDR3 protein: CASRQTGGLAYEQYF. The CDR3 nucleotides read TGTGCCAGCAGACAGACTGGCGGGCTCGCCTACGAGCAGTACTTC.

The sample holds many counts of this clonotype. The chain employs TRBV10-2 and TRBJ2-6; TRBD1 is a possible D gene (5 bases). CDR3 size: 16 residues. The ends were cut back, 2 bases at V and 4 bases at J, with 12 bases in the middle. Germline CDR1 is WSHSY and CDR2 is SAAADI. The CDR3 coding sequence is TGCGCCAGCAGTGAGCCAGGGTCGCTGGGGGCCAACGTCCTGACTTTC. Translated, it gives CASSEPGSLGANVLTF.

In its sample, this clonotype was seen many times. The chain links TRBV18 to TRBJ2-1; 10 positions match TRBD2. After removal of 4 bases from V and 2 bases from J, the junction contained 2 bases not matched to a gene. This CDR3 comprises 15 residues. Germline assignment: CDR1 KGHSH and CDR2 LQKENI. CDR3 in DNA: TGTGCCAGCTCACGTAGCGGGGGGCCCTACAATGAGCAGTTCTTC. Encoded protein: CASSRSGGPYNEQFF.

In regard to this clonotype: Just one base apart from a much larger clone, this may be a read error. The chain couples TRBV28 to TRBJ1-5; a weak D match, TRBD1 (5 bases). The CDR3 consists of 15 residues. Germline CDR1 and CDR2: MDHEN and SYDVKM. The CDR3 spells CASSPGSYNNRPQHF. The CDR3, as DNA: TGTGCCAGCAGTCCAGGGTCCTATAACAATCGGCCCCAGCATTTT.

Regarding this clonotype: This clone may be a read error of a much larger clone one base away. V is TRBV7-9 and J is TRBJ1-5; no clear D gene. The germline V gene encodes CDR1 SEHNR and CDR2 FQNEAQ (reference sequence). The CDR3 sequence is 13 residues long. CDR3 sequence (DNA): TGTGCCAGCAGCTTATATGTTAATCAGACCCAGCATTTT. Amino acid sequence: CASSLYVNQTQHF.

This clonotype was found many times. The V and J genes are TRBV11-1 and TRBJ2-7, with a possible D match to TRBD1 (6 bases). V gave up 5 bases and J gave up 1 base, with 6 bases separating them. The CDR3 runs to 12 residues. Germline V lookup: CDR1 SGHAT, CDR2 FQDESV (reference sequence). CDR3 DNA: TGTGCCAGCAGCGGACAGTCCTACGAGCAGTACTTC. Translating gives CASSGQSYEQYF.

In its sample, this clonotype was seen many times. The chain recombines TRBV20-1 with TRBJ1-5, with 8 bases fitting TRBD1. Germline lookup yields CDR1 DFQATT and CDR2 SNEGSKA (reference sequence). The V gene end was trimmed by 2 bases and the J gene end by 1 base; junction bases not matched to a gene: 1. The CDR3 runs to 14 residues. The DNA of the CDR3 is TGCAGTGCTAGACAGGGGGCAAGCAATCAGCCCCAGCATTTT. Translating gives CSARQGASNQPQHF.

Many counts were recorded for this clonotype. The J gene is TRBJ2-7, the V gene TRBV7-2; perhaps TRBD1 as D (5 bases). In germline, CDR1 is SGHTA, CDR2 FQGNSA. The V end lost 5 bases, the J end lost 2 bases, and 10 bases lay between the germline ends. This CDR3 region has 13 residues. The CDR3 DNA reads TGTGCCAGCAGCCGTGGCAGGGCCTACGAGCAGTACTTC. Translating gives CASSRGRAYEQYF.